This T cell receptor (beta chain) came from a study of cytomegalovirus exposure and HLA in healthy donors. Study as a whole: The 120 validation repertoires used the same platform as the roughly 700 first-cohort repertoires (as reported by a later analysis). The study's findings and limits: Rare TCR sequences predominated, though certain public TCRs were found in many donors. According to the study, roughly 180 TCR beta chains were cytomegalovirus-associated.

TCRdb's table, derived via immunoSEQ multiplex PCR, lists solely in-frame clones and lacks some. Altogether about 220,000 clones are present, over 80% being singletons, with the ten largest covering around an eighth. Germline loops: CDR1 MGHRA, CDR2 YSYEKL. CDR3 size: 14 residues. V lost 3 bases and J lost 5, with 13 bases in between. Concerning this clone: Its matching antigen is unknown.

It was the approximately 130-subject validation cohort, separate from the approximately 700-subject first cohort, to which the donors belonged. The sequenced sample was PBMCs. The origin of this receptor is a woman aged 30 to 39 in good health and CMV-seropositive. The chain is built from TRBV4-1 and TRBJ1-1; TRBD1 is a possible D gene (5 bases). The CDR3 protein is CASSHTPGRTEAFF. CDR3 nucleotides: TGCGCCAGCAGCCACACACCAGGGAGAACTGAAGCTTTCTTT.